Listed below are T cell receptor beta chains from one sample, sequenced in a study of cytotoxic CD8 clonotypes in ibrutinib-treated CLL. The protocol was immunoSEQ multiplex PCR, while the TCRdb copy is restricted to in-frame clones and leaves out a portion. The sample consists of approximately 150,000 clones, approximately 80% of them appearing once. Specimen: PBMCs, collected after 12 months of ibrutinib treatment. The receptors here all came from a human donor with chronic lymphocytic leukemia. Both conserved end residues are part of each CDR3. The order of the fields is clone size, D gene, J gene, V gene, CDR3 protein, CDR3 DNA. The D gene is left open where the match is weak. Expanded clones are given a class, and other clones once, few, many or no size at all.

NA,TRBD2,TRBJ2-2,TRBV9,CASSGQGGGRAYGELFF,TGTGCCAGCAGCGGCCAGGGCGGCGGGAGGGCCTACGGGGAGCTGTTTTTT
NA,NA,TRBJ1-2,TRBV7-9,CASSLYGSYGYTF,TGTGCCAGCAGCTTGTACGGATCCTATGGCTACACCTTC
few,NA,TRBJ1-2,TRBV19,CASSPEGDTRRDGYTF,TGTGCCAGTAGTCCCGAGGGGGACACCCGTCGGGACGGCTACACCTTC
NA,NA,TRBJ2-7,TRBV27,CASSLFGPGREQYF,TGTGCCAGCAGTTTATTTGGTCCCGGACGGGAGCAGTACTTC
NA,TRBD2,TRBJ2-7,TRBV4-3,CASSQTGTSGRDREQYF,TGCGCCAGCAGCCAAACCGGGACTAGCGGGAGAGATCGCGAGCAGTACTTC
NA,NA,TRBJ2-5,TRBV6-5,CASSSASGEYQETQYF,TGTGCCAGCAGTTCCGCGTCGGGAGAATACCAAGAGACCCAGTACTTC
NA,NA,TRBJ2-7,TRBV5-5,CASSLVGTEQYF,TGTGCCAGCAGCTTGGTCGGGACCGAGCAGTACTTC
NA,NA,TRBJ1-4,TRBV28,CASSNSPGSTNEKLFF,TGTGCCAGCAGTAACAGTCCGGGTTCTACTAATGAAAAACTGTTTTTT
few,NA,TRBJ2-5,TRBV19,CASSRWGLAVQETQYF,TGTGCCAGTAGTCGTTGGGGGCTAGCGGTTCAAGAGACCCAGTACTTC
NA,NA,TRBJ1-4,TRBV4-2,CASSQDPARQGGEKLFF,TGTGCCAGCAGCCAAGATCCGGCTCGGCAGGGCGGAGAAAAACTGTTTTTT
NA,TRBD2,TRBJ2-7,TRBV18,CASSAGSGVSYEQYF,TGTGCCAGCTCCGCGGGTAGCGGGGTTTCCTACGAGCAGTACTTC
once,NA,TRBJ1-1,TRBV9,CASSVSGLSGSGTEAFF,TGTGCCAGCAGCGTAAGTGGTCTTAGCGGGTCGGGCACTGAAGCTTTCTTT
once,NA,TRBJ1-2,TRBV4-1,CASSQGQIYGYTF,TGCGCCAGCAGCCAAGGACAGATATATGGCTACACCTTC